The clone carrying this TCR beta chain is a singleton in its sample. A junction end diverges from the germline sequence, so it may reflect a read error. The data derive from a study of blood T cells in healthy people across ages. Overall study: About one barcoded beta molecule was captured per two T cells (by template switching).

The CDR3 covers 16 residues. Looked up from germline, CDR1 is KGHDR and CDR2 is SFDVKD. Combining a sample-barcoded 5' primer with a J-beta primer mix, a second PCR ran for roughly 7 to 11 cycles. Each cDNA molecule received a tag from a template-switch adaptor that had 12 random nucleotides. TCRdb reanalysed the 5' RACE reads using MiXCR and keeps one entry per CDR3 protein. The repertoire consists of 790,000 or so distinct CDR3 sequences, with just over 55% occurring once and the leading ten covering approximately 24%. The people who gave samples were healthy Caucasians from Russia, aged roughly 6 to 100.

The material sequenced was blood. The receptor was derived from a man aged 35-49 years in good health. The chain uses TRBV24-1 and TRBJ2-5; a weak D match, TRBD1 (6 bases). The CDR3 coding sequence is TGTGCCACCAGTTCTACACAGGGTTCGTATGGAGAGATCCAGTACTTC. Translating gives CATSSTQGSYGEIQYF.